One and the same sample provided the 11 T cell receptor beta chains below, sequenced in a study of shared clonotypes between healthy human individuals. Repertoires were generated with immunoSEQ multiplex PCR, while TCRdb's copy carries only in-frame clones and drops some. This table holds 640,000 or so clones, around 72% found once. The specimen sequenced was memory CD4+ T cells sorted from blood. The subset denotes: CD45RA-negative fraction. These receptors all stem from a woman in her twenties or thirties in good health.

The chain joins TRBV27 to TRBJ2-7, with D possibly being TRBD2 (6 bases). Germline CDR1 and CDR2: MNHEY and SMNVEV (reference sequence). This CDR3 region has 13 residues. V dropped 3 bases and J dropped 7 bases, with 13 bases sitting between them. The CDR3 nucleotides are TGTGCCAGCAGTTTGCGGGGAAACGGGGAGCAGTACTTC. Protein product: CASSLRGNGEQYF.

The chain is built from TRBV5-6 and TRBJ2-7; no definite D call. V lost 3 bases, J lost 4 bases, and 8 bases lay in between. From germline, CDR1 is SGHDT and CDR2 YYEEEE. The CDR3 has 12 residues. CDR3 region: CASSSKPYEQYF. Here the CDR3 DNA reads TGTGCCAGCAGCTCCAAACCATACGAGCAGTACTTC. Full variable domain (missing parts from reference TRBV5-6 and TRBJ2-7): DAGVTQSPTHLIKTRGQQVTLRCSPKSGHDTVSWYQQALGQGPQFIFQYYEEEERQRGNFPDRFSGHQFPNYSSELNVNALLLGDSALYLCASSSKPYEQYFGPGTRLTVT.

J is TRBJ2-5 and V is TRBV5-5; TRBD2 matches 14 bases. Judging by the DNA end, TRBJ2-7 fits better; the J call may be wrong. Germline V gene sequence: CDR1 SGHKS, CDR2 YYEKEE (reference sequence). This CDR3 contains 18 residues. The CDR3 loop is CASSAGLAGDGVSYEQYF. The CDR3 coding sequence is TGTGCCAGCAGCGCGGGACTAGCGGGGGACGGCGTCTCCTACGAGCAGTACTTC.

J is TRBJ2-7 and V is TRBV5-4; D assignment may be TRBD1 or TRBD2 (5 bases each). The CDR3 is 16 residues long. Germline-derived CDR1 and CDR2 are SGHNT and YYREEE (reference sequence). Deletions cut 4 bases from V and 6 bases from J, with 23 bases between. For the CDR3, the DNA is TGTGCCAGCAGCGCCGTGTCGGGGCAGACTGCCCCCGAGCAGTACTTC. It yields the protein CASSAVSGQTAPEQYF. The full variable domain, with the rest looked up from reference TRBV5-4 and TRBJ2-7, is ETGVTQSPTHLIKTRGQQVTLRCSSQSGHNTVSWYQQALGQGPQFIFQYYREEENGRGNFPPRFSGLQFPNYSSELNVNALELDDSALYLCASSAVSGQTAPEQYFGPGTRLTVT.

The CDR3 DNA is TGTGCCAGCAGTTTAAGTGGTCTGGGCAGGGGGCAGATGGGCACTGAAGCTTTCTTT. Encoded protein: CASSLSGLGRGQMGTEAFF. The chain recombines TRBV28 with TRBJ1-1, with TRBD1 identical over 8 bases. V gave up 2 bases and J gave up 4 bases; unmatched junction bases: 18. The CDR3 consists of 19 residues. CDR1 and CDR2 (germline): MDHEN, SYDVKM. Using reference TRBV28 and TRBJ1-1 for the parts outside the CDR3, the full variable domain is DVKVTQSSRYLVKRTGEKVFLECVQDMDHENMFWYRQDPGLGLRLIYFSYDVKMKEKGDIPEGYSVSREKKERFSLILESASTNQTSMYLCASSLSGLGRGQMGTEAFFGQGTRLTVV.

The V gene is TRBV9, the J gene TRBJ2-7; 10 nucleotides agree with TRBD1. CDR1 and CDR2 (germline): SGDLS, YYNGEE. The CDR3 totals 18 residues. Trimming took 0 bases from V and 2 from J; bases not matched to a gene: 11. The CDR3 nucleotides read TGTGCCAGCAGCGTAGCCCCCCAGGGGACAGGGGTTCCCTACGAGCAGTACTTC. Its protein product is CASSVAPQGTGVPYEQYF. The full variable domain, completed using reference TRBV9 and TRBJ2-7, is DSGVTQTPKHLITATGQRVTLRCSPRSGDLSVYWYQQSLDQGLQFLIQYYNGEERAKGNILERFSAQQFPDLHSELNLSSLELGDSALYFCASSVAPQGTGVPYEQYFGPGTRLTVT.

This clone was seen a few times. CDR3 amino acids: CASSGTGGMNEQFF. The CDR3 DNA reads TGTGCCAGCAGCGGAACAGGGGGCATGAATGAGCAGTTCTTC. The genes are TRBV11-3 and TRBJ2-1; TRBD1 matches 9 bases. Germline V lookup: CDR1 SGHNT, CDR2 YENEEA. This CDR3 is built from 14 residues. V lost 5 bases, J lost 7 bases, and 6 bases stayed unmatched.

The V call is TRBV19, the J call TRBJ2-2; no firm D call. V gave up 4 bases and J gave up 6 bases, with 12 bases separating them. CDR1 is LNHDA, CDR2 SQIVND, per germline (reference sequence). This CDR3 comprises 14 residues. The CDR3 sequence: CASSTALGSGELFF. The CDR3 DNA reads TGTGCCAGTAGTACCGCCCTTGGGTCCGGGGAGCTGTTTTTT.

The chain has TRBV14 and TRBJ2-1, with D possibly being TRBD1 or TRBD2 (5 bases each). The CDR3 totals 16 residues. CDR1 and CDR2 (germline): SGHDN, FVKESK. V dropped 3 bases and J dropped 5 bases, with 17 bases sitting between them. CDR3 in DNA: TGTGCCAGCAGCCATGGAACCGGGGCCCCGAACAATGAGCAGTTCTTC. Residues: CASSHGTGAPNNEQFF.

The V gene is TRBV27, the J gene TRBJ1-1; no definite D call. CDR1 is MNHEY, CDR2 SMNVEV, per germline (reference sequence). The CDR3 is 12 residues long. Trimming left V 5 bases short and J 7 bases short, with 11 bases between. In DNA form, the CDR3 reads TGTGCCAGCAGTCTGCCCTGGGGTGAAGCTTTCTTT. This translates into CASSLPWGEAFF.

The gene calls are TRBV30 and TRBJ1-2, with 8 bases matching TRBD1. The CDR3 loop spans 15 amino acids. Germline V gene lookup returns CDR1 GTSNPN and CDR2 SVGIG (reference sequence). The V gene end was trimmed by 4 bases and the J gene end by 6 bases; junction bases not matched to a gene: 13. The CDR3 loop is CAWIPGNRDRNGYTF. The CDR3 region has the DNA TGTGCCTGGATTCCGGGCAACCGGGACAGGAATGGCTACACCTTC.